This TCR beta chain emerged from a study of cytomegalovirus exposure and HLA in healthy donors. Points from the study as a whole: Serostatus for CMV was the only available immune exposure information. Cytomegalovirus status was reportedly diagnosed by the classifier with high specificity and sensitivity. Association with HLA alleles at 0.05 false discovery rate was found for 16,951 TCR beta sequences in a later analysis.

This clone turned up a few times. Its target is unknown. An end of the junction differs from the germline gene, which may be a read error. It was with 60 Vbeta and 13 Jbeta primers that the PCR ran. The repertoire was sequenced with immunoSEQ multiplex PCR; TCRdb's copy has only in-frame clones and lacks some. Of under 130,000 clones detected, more than 9.5% appear once; the ten largest clones hold about 16%. The germline gives CDR1 SGHDT, CDR2 YYEEEE. The CDR3 is 15 residues long. This TCR was sampled from a man aged 35 to 55 in good health and CMV-seropositive. V is TRBV5-6 and J is TRBJ1-2; D gene ambiguous. The specimen sequenced was PBMCs. The CDR3 nucleotides are TGTGCCGGCAGCTTGGTGGCGGGGAGACCCCTAGGCTACACCTTC. Translating gives CAGSLVAGRPLGYTF.